The sequence of this T cell receptor beta chain was determined in a study of T cells in Graves' hyperthyroidism and ophthalmopathy. This clonotype occurred many times. There were TCR beta CDR3 regions amplified from RNA transcripts. TCR CDR3 regions were first amplified by RT-PCR with HTBI primers. TCRdb ran MiXCR on the multiplex PCR reads and lists one entry per CDR3 protein. This sample yields a few hundred thousand distinct CDR3 sequences, of which over 12% are seen a single time; 30% belongs to the top ten. The blood sample dates from first hyperthyroidism diagnosis, preceding any ophthalmopathy symptoms. Fresh peripheral blood, approximately 9.6 ml, yielded the PBMCs. Germline assignment: CDR1 SGHNT and CDR2 YENEEA. Trimming took off 0 bases at V and 4 bases at J, with 9 bases between the two ends. The CDR3 has 14 amino acids.

Sequencing was done on a sample of blood. The clonotype originates from a woman between 50 and 59 years old with Graves' hyperthyroidism that later progressed to Graves' ophthalmopathy. The chain couples TRBV11-3 to TRBJ1-1; no definite D call. The CDR3 bases are TGTGCCAGCAGCTTAGATAACAGAGGCACTGAAGCTTTCTTT. This encodes CASSLDNRGTEAFF.